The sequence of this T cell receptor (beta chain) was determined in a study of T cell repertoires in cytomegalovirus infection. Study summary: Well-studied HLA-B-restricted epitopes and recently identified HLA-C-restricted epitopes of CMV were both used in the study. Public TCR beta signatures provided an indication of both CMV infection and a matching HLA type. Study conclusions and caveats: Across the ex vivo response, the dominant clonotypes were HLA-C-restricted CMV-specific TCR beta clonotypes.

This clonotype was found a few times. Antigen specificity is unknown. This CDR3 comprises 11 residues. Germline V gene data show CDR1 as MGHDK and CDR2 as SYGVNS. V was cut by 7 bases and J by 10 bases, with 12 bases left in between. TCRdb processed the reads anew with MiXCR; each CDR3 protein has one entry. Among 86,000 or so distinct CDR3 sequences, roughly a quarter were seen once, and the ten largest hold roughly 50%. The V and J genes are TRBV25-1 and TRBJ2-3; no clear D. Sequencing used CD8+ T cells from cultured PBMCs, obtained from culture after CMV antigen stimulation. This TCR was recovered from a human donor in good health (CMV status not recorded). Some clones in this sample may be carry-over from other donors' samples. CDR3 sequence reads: CASTLELSQYF. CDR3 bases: TGTGCCAGCACTCTAGAGCTGTCGCAGTATTTT.